The T cell receptor (beta chain) described here comes from a study of blood T cell repertoires in COVID-19. Overall study context: Italy, Spain and the United States were the sources of the convalescent and acute COVID-19 samples. PBMCs, B-cell-depleted T cells, or T cells provided the cDNA or gDNA that made up the material.

The Seattle patients joined while their infection was active and were tracked longitudinally afterward. Original processing methods: Amplification from reference gene primers served as the basis for estimated nucleated cell counts. The method was immunoSEQ multiplex PCR; TCRdb's version includes in-frame clones alone and lacks a portion of them. V, J and clone size reflect that table, while D and trimming were determined from the DNA. The sample holds about 240,000 clones, roughly 79% seen once. This clone appeared a single time. V shed 4 bases and J shed 2 bases, with 12 bases lying between them. Looked up from germline, CDR1 is LNHDA and CDR2 is SQIVND (reference sequence). CDR3 length: 16 residues.

The TCR sequence derives from a woman aged 80 or over with COVID-19, enrolled during active disease. The chain carries TRBV19 and TRBJ2-6; tentative D call: TRBD1 (6 bases). Sequenced material: peripheral blood. The CDR3 reads CASSTPGQTGANVLTF. CDR3 bases: TGTGCCAGTAGTACGCCAGGACAGACTGGGGCCAACGTCCTGACTTTC. Using reference TRBV19 and TRBJ2-6 for the parts outside the CDR3, the full variable domain is DGGITQSPKYLFRKEGQNVTLSCEQNLNHDAMYWYRQDPGQGLRLIYYSQIVNDFQKGDIAEGYSVSREKKESFPLTVTSAQKNPTAFYLCASSTPGQTGANVLTFGAGSRLTVL.